This TCR beta chain emerged from a study of cytomegalovirus exposure and HLA in healthy donors. V lost 7 bases, J lost 0 bases, and 15 bases lay in between. The CDR3 is 15 amino acids. Germline CDR1 and CDR2: LNHDA and SQIVND (reference sequence). The primer mix had 60 Vbeta and 13 Jbeta primers. Libraries were prepared by immunoSEQ multiplex PCR; TCRdb keeps only in-frame clonotypes and omits some of them. The repertoire includes 150,000 to 200,000 clones, 68% of them detected once, and less than 1.5% sits in the top ten. This TCR was sampled from a man in his forties or fifties in good health and CMV-seronegative. The sequenced sample consisted of PBMCs. This rearrangement joins TRBV19 to TRBJ1-2, with D maybe TRBD1 (6 bases). Here the CDR3 reads CASTQGPSSNYGYTF. The CDR3 bases are TGTGCCAGTACACAGGGCCCTTCATCTAACTATGGCTACACCTTC. Complete variable domain (other parts from reference TRBV19 and TRBJ1-2): DGGITQSPKYLFRKEGQNVTLSCEQNLNHDAMYWYRQDPGQGLRLIYYSQIVNDFQKGDIAEGYSVSREKKESFPLTVTSAQKNPTAFYLCASTQGPSSNYGYTFGSGTRLTVV.